This T cell receptor (beta chain) came from a study of blood T cell repertoires in COVID-19. As for the study in general: Samples of COVID-19 (acute and convalescent) were obtained from the United States, Italy and Spain. T cells, B-cell-depleted T cells, or PBMCs provided the cDNA or gDNA that served as material.

As originally analysed: Amplification of reference gene primers was used by the study to estimate nucleated cell counts. Using immunoSEQ multiplex PCR, the repertoire was profiled, and TCRdb retains in-frame clones only, with some absent. V and J calls and clone size are those listed in that table; D and trimming were worked out from the DNA. Among hundreds of thousands of clones listed, nearly 90% were seen once. V shed 2 bases and J shed 16 bases, with 24 bases lying between them. The CDR3 runs to 15 residues. Germline V gene data show CDR1 as KGHSH and CDR2 as LQKENI. Individuals drawn from under 30 US areas were roughly 18 to 95 years old.

This clonotype was sampled from a woman younger than 45 with acute COVID-19. This sequence joins TRBV18 and TRBJ1-3, with D maybe TRBD1 (5 bases). The sequenced sample was PBMCs or T cells enriched from blood (not recorded which). The CDR3 region has the DNA TGTGCCAGCTCACCAAGCATGGTCCAGGGCTCGGTGAGGTATTTT. Translated: CASSPSMVQGSVRYF.